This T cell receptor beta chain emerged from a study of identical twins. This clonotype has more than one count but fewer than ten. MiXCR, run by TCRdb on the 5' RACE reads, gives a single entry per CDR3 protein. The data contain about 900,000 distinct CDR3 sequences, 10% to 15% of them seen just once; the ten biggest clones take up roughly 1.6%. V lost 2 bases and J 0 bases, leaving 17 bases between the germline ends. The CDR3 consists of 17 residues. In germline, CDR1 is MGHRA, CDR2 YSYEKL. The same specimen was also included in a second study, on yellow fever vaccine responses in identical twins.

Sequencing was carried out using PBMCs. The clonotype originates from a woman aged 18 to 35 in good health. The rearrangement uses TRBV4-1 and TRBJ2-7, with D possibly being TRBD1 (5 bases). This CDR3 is CASSQLVGVLNSYEQYF. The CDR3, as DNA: TGCGCCAGCAGCCAACTCGTAGGGGTTCTGAACTCCTACGAGCAGTACTTC.